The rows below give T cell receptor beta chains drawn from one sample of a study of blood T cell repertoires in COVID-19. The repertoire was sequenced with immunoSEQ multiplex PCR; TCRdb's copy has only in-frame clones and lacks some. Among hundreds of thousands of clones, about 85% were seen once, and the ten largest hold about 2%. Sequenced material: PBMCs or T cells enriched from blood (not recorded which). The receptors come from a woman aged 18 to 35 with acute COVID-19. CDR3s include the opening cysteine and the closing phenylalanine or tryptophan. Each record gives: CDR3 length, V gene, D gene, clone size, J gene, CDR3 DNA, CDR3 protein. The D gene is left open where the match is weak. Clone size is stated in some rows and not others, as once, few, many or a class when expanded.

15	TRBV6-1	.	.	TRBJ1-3	TGTGCCAGCAGTGAAGTATCAGTACAGAAAAACACCATATATTTT	CASSEVSVQKNTIYF
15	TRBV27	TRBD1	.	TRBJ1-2	TGTGCCAGCAGTCCGCAGGGGGCGATCGGCTATGGCTACACCTTC	CASSPQGAIGYGYTF
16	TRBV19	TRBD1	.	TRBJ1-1	TGTGCCAGTAGTTCCACCCGGGACAGGGAATCCACTGAAGCTTTCTTT	CASSSTRDRESTEAFF
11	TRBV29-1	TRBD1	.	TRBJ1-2	TGCAGCTCAAGGGACAGGGACGGCTACACCTTC	CSSRDRDGYTF
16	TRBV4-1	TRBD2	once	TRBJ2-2	TGCGCCAGCAGAGGAGCGGGGGAGCCGAACACCGGGGAGCTGTTTTTT	CASRGAGEPNTGELFF
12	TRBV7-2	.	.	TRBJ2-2	TGTGCCAGCAGCGAGCTCACCGGGGAGCTGTTTTTT	CASSELTGELFF
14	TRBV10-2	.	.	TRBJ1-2	TGCGCCAGCAGTGAGTCGTACGGGTACGAGAGCTACACCTTC	CASSESYGYESYTF
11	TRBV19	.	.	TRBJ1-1	TGTGCCAGTAGCAGGAAGACTGAAGCTTTCTTT	CASSRKTEAFF
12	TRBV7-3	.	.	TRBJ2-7	TGTGCCAGCAGCTTAAATCGCTACGAGCAGTACTTC	CASSLNRYEQYF
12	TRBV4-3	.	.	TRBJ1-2	TGCGCCAGCAGCCAAGAAGGCGGCGGCTACACCTTC	CASSQEGGGYTF
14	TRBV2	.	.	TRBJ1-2	TGTGCCAGCAGTGGACTCGTTTCTAACTATGGCTACACCTTC	CASSGLVSNYGYTF
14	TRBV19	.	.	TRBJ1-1	TGTGCCAGTAGTATATCGAGTGGAGGCCCTGAAGCTTTCTTT	CASSISSGGPEAFF
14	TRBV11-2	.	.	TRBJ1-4	TGTGCCAGCAGCTCCTCCAGGGGTTGGGAAAAACTGTTTTTT	CASSSSRGWEKLFF
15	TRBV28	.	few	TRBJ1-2	TGTGCCAGCAGTTTACCGCAGACACAAAGCTATGGCTACACCTTC	CASSLPQTQSYGYTF
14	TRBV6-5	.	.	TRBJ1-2	TGTGCCAGCCTACACAGAGACCCTAACTATGGCTACACCTTC	CASLHRDPNYGYTF
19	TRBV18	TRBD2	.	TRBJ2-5	TGTGCCAGCTCACAAATGACTAGCGGCCATGCCTTGTACCAAGAGACCCAGTACTTC	CASSQMTSGHALYQETQYF
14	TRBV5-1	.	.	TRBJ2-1	TGCGCCAGCAGCTTGGCCTATGGTTCCAATGAGCAGTTCTTC	CASSLAYGSNEQFF
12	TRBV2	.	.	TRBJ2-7	TGTGCCAGCACCGGGACACCCTACGAGCAGTACTTC	CASTGTPYEQYF
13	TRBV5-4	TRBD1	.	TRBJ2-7	TGTGCCAGCAGCTCGAGACAGGGCGGCGAGCAGTACTTC	CASSSRQGGEQYF
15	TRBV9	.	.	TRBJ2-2	TGTGCCAGCAGCGAGTCAGGGGCGAACACCGGGGAGCTGTTTTTT	CASSESGANTGELFF
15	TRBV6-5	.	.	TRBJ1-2	TGTGCCAGCAGTTACTCGACTCCAGGGCACTATGGCTACACCTTC	CASSYSTPGHYGYTF
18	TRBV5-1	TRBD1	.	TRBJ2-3	TGCGCCAGCAGCTTGACAACGATCGGGGACAGGGGAGGAGATACGCAGTATTTT	CASSLTTIGDRGGDTQYF
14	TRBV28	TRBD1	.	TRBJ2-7	TGTGCCAGCAGTTCGTCGGACAGGGGGCTTGAGCAGTACTTC	CASSSSDRGLEQYF
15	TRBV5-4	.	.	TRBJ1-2	TGTGCCAGCAGCTTACGTGATACAGGGCCGGATGGCTACACCTTC	CASSLRDTGPDGYTF
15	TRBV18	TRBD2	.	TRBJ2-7	TGTGCCAGCTCATCCGGGACTAGCGTTTCCTACGAGCAGTACTTC	CASSSGTSVSYEQYF
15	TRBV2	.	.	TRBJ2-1	TGTGCCAGCAGTTTCGCGGGAAATACTAACAATGAGCAGTTCTTC	CASSFAGNTNNEQFF
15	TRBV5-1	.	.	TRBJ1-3	TGCGCCAGCAGCTCTGAGTTATCCTCTGGAAACACCATATATTTT	CASSSELSSGNTIYF
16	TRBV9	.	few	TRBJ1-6	TGTGCCAGCAGCGCCCTCTCGGGCTCCTATAATTCACCCCTCCACTTT	CASSALSGSYNSPLHF
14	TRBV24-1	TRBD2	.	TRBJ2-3	TGTGCCACCAGTGACCGACTAGCGGGAGCTACGCAGTATTTT	CATSDRLAGATQYF
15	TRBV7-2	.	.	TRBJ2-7	TGTGCCAGCAGCTTAATCCCGGGAATGTCCTACGAGCAGTACTTC	CASSLIPGMSYEQYF
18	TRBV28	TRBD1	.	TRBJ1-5	TGTGCCAGCAGTTACTCAGGGGGTCTGGGCAGTTTGGATCAGCCCCAGCATTTT	CASSYSGGLGSLDQPQHF
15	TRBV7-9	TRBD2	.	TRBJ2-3	TGTGCCAGCAGCCTGAGCGGGGGGAACACAGATACGCAGTATTTT	CASSLSGGNTDTQYF
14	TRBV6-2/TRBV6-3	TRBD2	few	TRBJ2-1	TGTGCCAGCAGTTACGGTTCTAGCGGGAATGAGCAGTTCTTC	CASSYGSSGNEQFF
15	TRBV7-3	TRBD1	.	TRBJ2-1	TGTGCCAGCAGCTTGACCGGGACAGGGGTCAATGAGCAGTTCTTC	CASSLTGTGVNEQFF
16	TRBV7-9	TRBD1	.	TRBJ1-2	TGTGCCAGCAGCCGAAATACCGGGACAGGGGGCGAAGGCTACACCTTC	CASSRNTGTGGEGYTF
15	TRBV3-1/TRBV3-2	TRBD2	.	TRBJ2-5	TGTGCCAGCAGCCAAGATGGCACTAGCGTTAACACCCAGTACTTC	CASSQDGTSVNTQYF
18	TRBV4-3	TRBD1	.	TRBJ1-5	TGCGCCAGCAGCCAATCTCCACTAGGACAGGGCAGCAATCAGCCCCAGCATTTT	CASSQSPLGQGSNQPQHF
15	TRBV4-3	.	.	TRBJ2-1	TGCGCCAGCAGCCAAGGCGGTAGCTCCTACAATGAGCAGTTCTTC	CASSQGGSSYNEQFF
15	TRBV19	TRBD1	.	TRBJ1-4	TGTGCCAGTAGCGACGAGGGACAGGGAGGAGAAAAACTGTTTTTT	CASSDEGQGGEKLFF
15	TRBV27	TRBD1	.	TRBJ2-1	TGTGCCAGCAGTGGACCAGGGGGCTACTACAATGAGCAGTTCTTC	CASSGPGGYYNEQFF